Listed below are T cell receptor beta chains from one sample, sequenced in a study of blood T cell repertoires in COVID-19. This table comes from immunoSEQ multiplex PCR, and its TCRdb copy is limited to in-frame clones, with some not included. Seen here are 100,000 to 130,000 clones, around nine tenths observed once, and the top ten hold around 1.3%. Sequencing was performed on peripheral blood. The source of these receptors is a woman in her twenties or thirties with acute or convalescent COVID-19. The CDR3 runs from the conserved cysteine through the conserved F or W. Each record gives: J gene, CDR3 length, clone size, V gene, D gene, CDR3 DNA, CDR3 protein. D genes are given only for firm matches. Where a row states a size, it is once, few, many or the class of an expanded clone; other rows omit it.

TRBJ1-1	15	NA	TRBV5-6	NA	TGTGCCAGCAGCTTAGGGGTCAGGCCCTACACTGAAGCTTTCTTT	CASSLGVRPYTEAFF
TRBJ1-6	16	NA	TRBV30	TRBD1	TGTGCCTGGGGTCTTGGGACAGGAGCCTATAATTCACCCCTCCACTTT	CAWGLGTGAYNSPLHF
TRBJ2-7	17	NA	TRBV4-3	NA	TGCGCCAGCAGCCAAGATCGTTGGGGGGGCAAGGCGGCCGAGCAGTACTTC	CASSQDRWGGKAAEQYF
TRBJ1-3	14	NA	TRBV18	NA	TGTGCCAGCTCACCGCAGGGGCTCCGGAACACCATATATTTT	CASSPQGLRNTIYF
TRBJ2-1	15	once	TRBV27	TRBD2	TGTGCCAGCGCCGGCGGGGGACTACCCTATACGCGGGAGTTCTTC	CASAGGGLPYTREFF
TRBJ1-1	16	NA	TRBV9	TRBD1	TGTGCCAGCAGCGGACCAACCGGGACAGGCGTTCATGTAGCTTTCTTT	CASSGPTGTGVHVAFF
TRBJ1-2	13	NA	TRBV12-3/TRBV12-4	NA	TGTGCCAGCAGACAGGGCATAACTATTGGCTACACCTTC	CASRQGITIGYTF
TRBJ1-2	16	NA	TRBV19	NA	TGTGCCAGTAGTAGATTCGGGACACCTGCAGGGGTTGGCTACACCTTC	CASSRFGTPAGVGYTF
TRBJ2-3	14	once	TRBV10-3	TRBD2	TGTGCCACGAGGACTAGCGGGGGACTAGATACGCAGTATTTT	CATRTSGGLDTQYF
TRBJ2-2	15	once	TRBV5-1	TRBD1	TGCGCCAGCAGTCCGGACAGGGTCCCGGTCGGGGAGCTGTTTTTT	CASSPDRVPVGELFF
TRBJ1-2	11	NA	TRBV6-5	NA	TGTGCCAGCAGTTACTCAGGGAGTCACACCTTC	CASSYSGSHTF
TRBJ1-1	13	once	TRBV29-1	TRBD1	TGCAGCGGGACAGGGGGGCGAAACACTGAAGCTTTCTTT	CSGTGGRNTEAFF
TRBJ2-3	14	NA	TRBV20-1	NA	TGCAGTGCTAGTGTGACGACTAGCACAGATACGCAGTATTTT	CSASVTTSTDTQYF
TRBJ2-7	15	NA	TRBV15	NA	TGTGCCACCAGCACCGAGGGACTCCCTGTCCACGAGCAGTACTTC	CATSTEGLPVHEQYF
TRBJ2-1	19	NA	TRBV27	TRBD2	TGTGCCAGCAGTCGACGCCCGGGACTAGCGGATTCCTCCTACAATGAGCAGTTCTTC	CASSRRPGLADSSYNEQFF
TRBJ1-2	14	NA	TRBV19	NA	TGTGCCAGTAGTCTGGACAGAACTAACTATGGCTACACCTTC	CASSLDRTNYGYTF
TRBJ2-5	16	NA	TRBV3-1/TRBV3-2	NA	TGTGCCAGCAGCCAAGAGTTGGTAGTCAAACAAGAGACCCAGTACTTC	CASSQELVVKQETQYF
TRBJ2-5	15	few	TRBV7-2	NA	TGTGCCAGCAGCTTATTCGCACAGGGACAAGAGACCCAGTACTTC	CASSLFAQGQETQYF
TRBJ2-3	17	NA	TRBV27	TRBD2	TGTGCCAGCAGTTCCGAAATTAGCGGGGCCCACACAGATACGCAGTATTTT	CASSSEISGAHTDTQYF
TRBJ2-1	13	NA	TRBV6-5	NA	TGTGCCAGCAGTTACTCTACCAGGAATGAGCAGTTCTTC	CASSYSTRNEQFF
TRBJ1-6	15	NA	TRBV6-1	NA	TGTGCCAGCAGTGAACAGGGTCCCGATTTATCACCCCTCCACTTT	CASSEQGPDLSPLHF
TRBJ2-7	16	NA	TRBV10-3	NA	TGTGCCTCCTCCCGCCTGGACAGAGGACTTTCCTACGAGCAGTACTTC	CASSRLDRGLSYEQYF
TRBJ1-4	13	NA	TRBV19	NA	TGTGCCAGCCCCGACAGCCGCAATGAAAAACTGTTTTTT	CASPDSRNEKLFF
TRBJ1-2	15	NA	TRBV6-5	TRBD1	TGTGCCAGCAGTTACTCCCTAGACAGGGACTATGGCTACACCTTC	CASSYSLDRDYGYTF
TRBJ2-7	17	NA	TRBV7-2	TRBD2	TGTGCCAGCAGCTTAGCCACTAGCGGGTTCCCTTCCTACGAGCAGTACTTC	CASSLATSGFPSYEQYF
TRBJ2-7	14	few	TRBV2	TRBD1	TGTGCCAGCTCGACCGGGACAGGGGACTACGAGCAGTACTTC	CASSTGTGDYEQYF
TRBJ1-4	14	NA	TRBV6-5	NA	TGTGCCAGCAGTCCGGCGGGGGGGGTCGGACGACTGTTTTTT	CASSPAGGVGRLFF
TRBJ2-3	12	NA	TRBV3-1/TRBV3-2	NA	TGTGCCAGCAGCCCGACAGGAGATACGCAGTATTTT	CASSPTGDTQYF
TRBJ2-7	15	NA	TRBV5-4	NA	TGTGCCAGCAGCTTGCTTGGAGGGCCAGCCTACGAGCAGTACTTC	CASSLLGGPAYEQYF
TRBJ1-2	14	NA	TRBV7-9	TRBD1	TGTGCCAGCAGCCGTGCGACAGGGGACTATGGCTACACCTTC	CASSRATGDYGYTF
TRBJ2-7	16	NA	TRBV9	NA	TGTGCCAGCAGCGTAGCGATTGGGGAGGTTGACGACGAGCAGTACTTC	CASSVAIGEVDDEQYF
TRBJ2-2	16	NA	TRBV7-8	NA	TGTGCCAGCAGCTCTTGGGCGAACACGAACACCGGGGAGCTGTTTTTT	CASSSWANTNTGELFF
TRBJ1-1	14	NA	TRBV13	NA	TGTGCCAGCAGCTTACAGGGAATGAACACTGAAGCTTTCTTT	CASSLQGMNTEAFF
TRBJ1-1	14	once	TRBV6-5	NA	TGTGCCAGCAGTTACAGGCAGGAGAACACTGAAGCTTTCTTT	CASSYRQENTEAFF
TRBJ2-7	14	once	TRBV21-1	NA	TGTGCCAGCAGCCCCCCCTTCGGTAACTACGAGCAGTACTTC	CASSPPFGNYEQYF
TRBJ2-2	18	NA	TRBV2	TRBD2	TGTGCCAGCAGCGAAGGACTAGCGGGGGGAAAGAACACCGGGGAGCTGTTTTTT	CASSEGLAGGKNTGELFF
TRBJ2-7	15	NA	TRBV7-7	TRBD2	TGTGCTAGCAGCCGATCTGGACTAGTTACGGACGAGCAGTACTTC	CASSRSGLVTDEQYF
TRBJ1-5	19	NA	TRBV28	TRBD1	TGTGCCAGCAGTTTACCACGGACAGGGCGTCGGTATAGCAATCAGCCCCAGCATTTT	CASSLPRTGRRYSNQPQHF
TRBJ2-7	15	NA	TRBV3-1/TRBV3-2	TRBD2	TGTGCCAGCAGCCCCGAAAGCGGGATCCTCTACGAGCAGTACTTC	CASSPESGILYEQYF
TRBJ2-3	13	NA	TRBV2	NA	TGTGCCAGCATGCAGACTAGCACAGATACGCAGTATTTT	CASMQTSTDTQYF
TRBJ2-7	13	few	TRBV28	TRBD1	TGTGCCAGCAGTGAGACAGGGACCTACGAGCAGTACTTC	CASSETGTYEQYF
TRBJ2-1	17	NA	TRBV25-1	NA	TGTGCCAGCAGCCGGAGGGGGGGCGGGGAACGATGGAATGAGCAGTTCTTC	CASSRRGGGERWNEQFF
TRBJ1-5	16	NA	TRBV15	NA	TGTGCCACCAGCAGAGATCCGGGGGGCAGGGTTCAGCCCCAGCATTTT	CATSRDPGGRVQPQHF
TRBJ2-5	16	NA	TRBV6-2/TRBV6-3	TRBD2	TGTGCCAGCAGCCGGGGACTAGCGGTATACCAAGAGACCCAGTACTTC	CASSRGLAVYQETQYF
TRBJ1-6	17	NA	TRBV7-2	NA	TGTGCCAGCAGCCAAGGGACAACAGGAATAGGCAGTTCACCCCTCCACTTT	CASSQGTTGIGSSPLHF
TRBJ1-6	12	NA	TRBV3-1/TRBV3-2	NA	TGTGCCAGCAGCCTAGGGGATTCACCCCTCCACTTT	CASSLGDSPLHF
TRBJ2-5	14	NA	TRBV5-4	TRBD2	TGTGCCAGCAGCTTGGGACTAGCACAAGAGACCCAGTACTTC	CASSLGLAQETQYF
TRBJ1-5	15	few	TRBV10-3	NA	TGTGCCATCAGTGAGTTTCGAGGGTCTAGGCAGCCCCAGCATTTT	CAISEFRGSRQPQHF
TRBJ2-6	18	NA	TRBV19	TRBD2	TGTGCCAGTAGTATAGGAAGGGCTCGGGGGGCTGGGGCCAACGTCCTGACTTTC	CASSIGRARGAGANVLTF
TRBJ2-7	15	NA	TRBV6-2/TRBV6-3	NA	TGTGCCAGCAGTTACCCCGGGACATTTGGTTACGAGCAGTACTTC	CASSYPGTFGYEQYF